These 7 T cell receptor beta chains share one sample of origin, sequenced in a study of long-term antiretroviral therapy in people with HIV. A v3.0 immunoSEQ assay was performed at survey level. The data were produced by immunoSEQ multiplex PCR, yet TCRdb's version contains in-frame clones alone and is incomplete. The sample comprises 35,000 or so clones, 80% to 90% of which are singletons, and over 7% rests with the top ten. The specimen was unsorted PBMCs, collected 0.4 years before starting antiretroviral therapy. Every receptor here comes from a man aged 18 to 29 with HIV.

This clone was seen just once. This sequence joins TRBV27 and TRBJ1-1; weak D call: TRBD1 (5 bases). The CDR3 has 13 amino acids. The V and J ends lost 6 bases and 7 bases respectively, with 15 bases between them. Per the germline V gene, CDR1 is MNHEY and CDR2 is SMNVEV (reference sequence). CDR3 protein: CASRDYTRGEAFF. The CDR3 DNA reads TGTGCCAGCAGGGATTATACGAGGGGTGAAGCTTTCTTT.

The genes are TRBV5-1 and TRBJ1-1; 7 bases line up with TRBD1. Looked up from germline, CDR1 is SGHRS and CDR2 is YFSETQ. After removal of 0 bases from V and 4 bases from J, the junction contained 12 bases not matched to a gene. The CDR3 covers 17 residues. CDR3 in DNA: TGCGCCAGCAGCTTGGACAGGGGCTTCCCGGGGAGCACTGAAGCTTTCTTT. This sequence encodes CASSLDRGFPGSTEAFF.

The chain recombines TRBV9 with TRBJ2-7, with a tentative D call TRBD1 (5 bases). V lost 0 bases, J lost 7 bases, and 8 bases lay in between. CDR1 is SGDLS, CDR2 YYNGEE, per germline. The length of the CDR3 is 12 residues. CDR3 sequence (DNA): TGTGCCAGCAGCGTAGGGCAGGGAGAGCAGTACTTC. Translating gives CASSVGQGEQYF.

The genes are TRBV13 and TRBJ2-3; no definite D call. The CDR3 totals 12 residues. The ends were cut back, 1 base at V and 2 bases at J, with 1 base in the middle. The germline V gene has CDR1 PRHDT and CDR2 FYEKMQ (reference sequence). The CDR3: CASSLVTDTQYF. In DNA form, the CDR3 reads TGTGCCAGCAGCTTAGTCACAGATACGCAGTATTTT. The whole variable domain, remainder taken from reference TRBV13 and TRBJ2-3, is AAGVIQSPRHLIKEKRETATLKCYPIPRHDTVYWYQQGPGQDPQFLISFYEKMQSDKGSIPDRFSAQQFSDYHSELNMSSLELGDSALYFCASSLVTDTQYFGPGTRLTVL.

The chain joins TRBV27 to TRBJ1-2, with a possible D match to TRBD1 (5 bases). In germline, CDR1 is MNHEY, CDR2 SMNVEV (reference sequence). V lost 5 bases to trimming and J lost 2 bases, with 12 bases between them. This CDR3 spans 14 amino acids. The CDR3 nucleotides are TGTGCCAGCAGTGGGTTGAGGGACAACTATGGCTACACCTTC. It specifies CASSGLRDNYGYTF.

V and J are TRBV29-1 and TRBJ2-1, with 11 bases matching TRBD2. J lost 3 bases, V lost 4 bases, and 5 bases had no gene match. CDR1 is SQVTM and CDR2 is ANQGSEA in the germline V gene. The CDR3 is 15 amino acids. CDR3 sequence: CSVGGTSGGYNEQFF. The CDR3 DNA follows: TGCAGCGTTGGGGGTACTAGCGGGGGCTACAATGAGCAGTTCTTC.

This sequence joins TRBV12-1 and TRBJ2-1; the D segment call TRBD2 is taken from the table without a DNA check. TRBV12-1 is flagged as a pseudogene. CDR3 length equals 17 residues. The CDR3 sequence: CASSFVPRTSGDNEQFF. The CDR3 DNA sequence: TGTGCCAGCAGCTTTGTACCTAGGACTAGCGGGGACAATGAGCAGTTCTTC.